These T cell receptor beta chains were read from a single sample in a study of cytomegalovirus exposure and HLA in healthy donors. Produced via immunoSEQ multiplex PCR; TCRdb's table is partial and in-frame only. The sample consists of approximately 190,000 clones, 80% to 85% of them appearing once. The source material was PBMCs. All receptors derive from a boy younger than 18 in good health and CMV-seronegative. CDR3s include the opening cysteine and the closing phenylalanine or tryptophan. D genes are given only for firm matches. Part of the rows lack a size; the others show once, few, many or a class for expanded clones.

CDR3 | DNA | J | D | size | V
CASISTGGGNEQFF | TGTGCCAGCATCTCAACAGGGGGGGGCAATGAGCAGTTCTTC | TRBJ2-1 | . | . | TRBV27
CASSLSRDTEAFF | TGTGCCAGCAGCTTATCGAGGGACACTGAAGCTTTCTTT | TRBJ1-1 | . | . | TRBV7-3
CASRPGGDADTQYF | TGTGCCTCCCGACCGGGCGGGGATGCAGATACGCAGTATTTT | TRBJ2-3 | . | . | TRBV10-3
CASSQVGHDYGYTF | TGCGCCAGCAGCCAAGTCGGACATGACTATGGCTACACCTTC | TRBJ1-2 | . | . | TRBV4-1
CASRGGAVYGYTF | TGTGCCAGCAGGGGAGGGGCAGTCTATGGCTACACCTTC | TRBJ1-2 | . | . | TRBV6-5
CASSAQQGILSPLHF | TGTGCCAGCAGCGCCCAACAGGGGATCTTATCACCCCTCCACTTT | TRBJ1-6 | TRBD1 | . | TRBV9
CASSPLGQGTEAFF | TGTGCCAGCAGCCCCCTTGGACAGGGGACTGAAGCTTTCTTT | TRBJ1-1 | TRBD1 | . | TRBV9
CASRQGAGRTEAFF | TGTGCCAGCAGACAGGGGGCAGGGAGGACTGAAGCTTTCTTT | TRBJ1-1 | TRBD1 | . | TRBV6-5
CASSVARNYNEQFF | TGTGCCAGCAGCGTAGCTAGAAACTACAATGAGCAGTTCTTC | TRBJ2-1 | . | . | TRBV9
CASSQPAGLSVTVEQFF | TGCGCCAGCAGCCAGCCTGCGGGACTAAGTGTTACGGTTGAGCAGTTCTTC | TRBJ2-1 | TRBD2 | . | TRBV4-1
CASSDGGAGHNEQFF | TGTGCCAGCAGTGACGGGGGGGCAGGACACAATGAGCAGTTCTTC | TRBJ2-1 | . | . | TRBV6-4
CAIRTGTEETQYF | TGTGCCATCAGGACCGGGACAGAAGAGACCCAGTACTTC | TRBJ2-5 | TRBD1 | . | TRBV10-3
CASSQDPAGGSYNEQFF | TGCGCCAGCAGCCAAGATCCGGCGGGAGGGTCCTACAATGAGCAGTTCTTC | TRBJ2-1 | TRBD2 | once | TRBV4-1
CASSQRWGTSGMVSYEQYF | TGTGCCAGCAGCCAACGGTGGGGGACTAGCGGGATGGTGTCCTACGAGCAGTACTTC | TRBJ2-7 | TRBD2 | . | TRBV14
CASSYWESGSGYEQYF | TGTGCCAGCAGTTACTGGGAAAGCGGGAGTGGGTACGAGCAGTACTTC | TRBJ2-7 | TRBD2 | . | TRBV6-5
CASSLMTDGNYGYTF | TGTGCCAGCAGTCTAATGACAGACGGTAACTATGGCTACACCTTC | TRBJ1-2 | . | . | TRBV28
CASSELKSGRGFWGDYTF | TGTGCCAGCAGTGAATTAAAGAGCGGCCGAGGGTTTTGGGGAGACTACACCTTC | TRBJ1-2 | . | . | TRBV25-1
CASSPTPPGGGGYTF | TGTGCCAGCAGCCCCACCCCCCCCGGGGGAGGAGGCTACACCTTC | TRBJ1-2 | . | . | TRBV11-2
CASSLVVPSGSKEQYF | TGTGCCAGCAGCTTAGTGGTTCCTAGCGGGAGCAAGGAGCAGTACTTC | TRBJ2-7 | TRBD2 | . | TRBV7-2
CASSHPDSPLHF | TGTGCCAGCAGTCATCCGGATTCACCCCTCCACTTT | TRBJ1-6 | . | . | TRBV6-5
CATRGGETAYNEQFF | TGTGCCACCAGAGGGGGGGAAACAGCCTACAATGAGCAGTTCTTC | TRBJ2-1 | . | . | TRBV15
CASSQVFQTGGRYEQYF | TGCGCCAGCAGCCAAGTGTTTCAAACAGGGGGGAGATACGAGCAGTACTTC | TRBJ2-7 | TRBD1 | . | TRBV4-1
CAIQGKPQYEQYF | TGTGCCATACAGGGTAAACCCCAATACGAGCAGTACTTC | TRBJ2-7 | . | . | TRBV11-2
CASSEAGSYNEQFF | TGTGCCAGCAGTGAGGCAGGATCCTACAATGAGCAGTTCTTC | TRBJ2-1 | . | few | TRBV6-1
CAWSDGTGYGNTIYF | TGTGCCTGGAGTGACGGGACAGGGTACGGAAACACCATATATTTT | TRBJ1-3 | TRBD1 | . | TRBV30
CASSDDSYNQPQHF | TGTGCCAGCAGTGACGACAGTTACAATCAGCCCCAGCATTTT | TRBJ1-5 | . | . | TRBV6-1
CASSLLAGGQETQYF | TGTGCCAGCAGTTTACTAGCGGGGGGGCAAGAGACCCAGTACTTC | TRBJ2-5 | TRBD2 | . | TRBV6-5
CASSLPEYYEQYF | TGTGCCAGCAGTTTGCCAGAATACTACGAGCAGTACTTC | TRBJ2-7 | . | once | TRBV28
CASSITGAEAFF | TGTGCCAGTAGTATAACAGGGGCTGAAGCTTTCTTT | TRBJ1-1 | TRBD1 | . | TRBV19
CATLAGGSDTQYF | TGTGCTACCCTAGCGGGAGGGTCGGATACGCAGTATTTT | TRBJ2-3 | TRBD2 | . | TRBV6-5
CANSAGIVNGGELFF | TGTGCCAACTCGGCGGGCATAGTAAACGGCGGGGAGCTGTTTTTT | TRBJ2-2 | . | few | TRBV6-5
CASGSPNQPQHF | TGTGCCAGCGGCTCTCCGAATCAGCCCCAGCATTTT | TRBJ1-5 | . | . | TRBV27
CASSSGNTEAFF | . | TRBJ1-1 | . | . | TRBV27
CASATGRGVYEQYF | TGTGCCAGTGCCACGGGGCGGGGCGTTTACGAGCAGTACTTC | TRBJ2-7 | . | . | TRBV2
CASMFSEEDTGELFF | TGTGCCAGTATGTTCAGCGAAGAAGACACCGGGGAGCTGTTTTTT | TRBJ2-2 | . | . | TRBV19
CASSPRGHRYEQYF | TGTGCCAGCAGTCCACGGGGACACCGCTACGAGCAGTACTTC | TRBJ2-7 | . | . | TRBV27
CASSYLASQETQYF | TGTGCCAGCAGCTACCTAGCGAGCCAAGAGACCCAGTACTTC | TRBJ2-5 | . | . | TRBV11-2
CASSYSQRSYEQYF | TGTGCCAGCAGTTACTCGCAGCGGTCCTACGAGCAGTACTTC | TRBJ2-7 | . | . | TRBV6-5
CASSPLGRPIVDTQYF | TGTGCCAGCTCACCACTAGGCAGGCCTATAGTAGATACGCAGTATTTT | TRBJ2-3 | . | . | TRBV18
CSARPTGTDTF | TGCAGTGCTAGGCCGACAGGGACAGACACCTTC | TRBJ1-2 | TRBD1 | . | TRBV20-1
CASSFSGTGRTGELFF | TGTGCCAGCAGTTTCTCTGGGACAGGGAGGACCGGGGAGCTGTTTTTT | TRBJ2-2 | TRBD1 | . | TRBV27
CATSAGTGSYEQYF | TGTGCCACCAGCGCCGGGACAGGCTCCTACGAGCAGTACTTC | TRBJ2-7 | TRBD1 | . | TRBV15
CASSDFVGGTPFANTGELFF | TGTGCCAGCAGTGATTTCGTGGGAGGGACTCCGTTCGCGAACACCGGGGAGCTGTTTTTT | TRBJ2-2 | TRBD2 | . | TRBV6-1
CASGHRGEKLFF | TGTGCCAGCGGACACAGGGGCGAAAAACTGTTTTTT | TRBJ1-4 | TRBD1 | few | TRBV6-5
CASSEQGGVTEAFF | TGTGCCAGCAGCGAACAGGGGGGAGTAACTGAAGCTTTCTTT | TRBJ1-1 | TRBD1 | . | TRBV7-9
CASSLLAGQGWEQYF | TGTGCCAGCAGTTTGTTAGCGGGCCAAGGGTGGGAGCAGTACTTC | TRBJ2-7 | TRBD2 | . | TRBV28